This paragraph covers one T cell receptor (beta chain) sequence. What it binds is unknown. Per sorted-subset replicate PCR, input was approximately 180 ng DNA, representing about 32,000 T cell genomes. Profiling relied on immunoSEQ multiplex PCR, and the TCRdb table lists in-frame clones only, not all of them. Counted here are roughly 2,000,000 clones, 80% to 95% occurring once; the ten biggest clones make up around 1.7%. The CDR3 contains 16 residues. Trimming at V came to 7 bases and at J to 0 bases, leaving 8 bases not matched to a gene. Per germline, CDR1 SEHNR and CDR2 FQNEAQ (reference sequence). This record belongs to a study of shared clonotypes between healthy human individuals. Points from the study as a whole: Estimated richness values were generally larger in naive subsets than in memory subsets. Clonotypes shared by all four sorted-subset donors had higher generation probabilities than non-shared clonotypes.

Naive CD8 cells lacked CD45RO, underwent positive selection for CCR7 and left out terminally differentiated effector memory CD45RA+ cells. This clonotype was obtained from a man younger than 30 in good health. Some clones in this sample may be carry-over from other donors' samples. The chain couples TRBV7-9 to TRBJ2-3, with 9 bases lining up with TRBD2. The specimen sequenced was naive CD8+ T cells from PBMCs. The CDR3 protein is CASTRLAELSTDTQYF. The CDR3 DNA follows: TGTGCCAGCACCAGACTAGCGGAGCTTAGCACAGATACGCAGTATTTT.